A selection of T cell receptor beta chains follows, all from one sample in a study of T cell repertoires in cytomegalovirus infection. TCRdb called the reads again in MiXCR, with one record for every CDR3 protein. The sample records about 300,000 distinct CDR3 sequences, about 8.8% being singletons. Sequencing was carried out using PBMCs. The receptors shown here come from a human donor in good health (CMV status not recorded). Some clones in this sample may be carry-over from other donors' samples. CDR3s include the opening cysteine and the closing phenylalanine or tryptophan. Clone size is stated in some rows and not others, as once, few, many or a class when expanded.

clone_size,v_call,j_call,cdr3_aa
many,TRBV20-1,TRBJ2-1,CSANAGGPNNEQFF
many,TRBV20-1,TRBJ2-1,CSARDWTGGNEQFF
few,TRBV20-1,TRBJ2-3,CSALDESTDTQYF
many,TRBV2,TRBJ2-1,CASSWTSANEQFF
many,TRBV7-2,TRBJ2-2,CASSTTSGVNTGELFF
few,TRBV20-1,TRBJ2-1,CSARTGGSSYNEQFF
NA,TRBV20-1,TRBJ2-7,CSARGVGVAAYEQYF
many,TRBV12-3/TRBV12-4,TRBJ1-1,CASSFGLGGTEAFF
few,TRBV20-1,TRBJ1-4,CSARSRAGEKLFF
many,TRBV20-1,TRBJ1-5,CSARPRTGDQPQHF
many,TRBV7-9,TRBJ2-5,CASSPSSALGTQYF
many,TRBV25-1,TRBJ1-1,CASRAGAHTEAFF
NA,TRBV5-6,TRBJ2-1,CASSGAVGPKYNEQFF
many,TRBV7-2,TRBJ1-6,CASSPLEHGSPLHF
many,TRBV4-2,TRBJ2-1,CASSRATGSYNEQFF
few,TRBV20-1,TRBJ2-3,CSARVQLTSTDTQYF
many,TRBV20-1,TRBJ2-5,CSARDPASAQYF
many,TRBV5-1,TRBJ2-5,CASGGLAGQETQYF
NA,TRBV28,TRBJ2-1,CASSFAGQMNEQFF
NA,TRBV5-6,TRBJ2-1,CASSWDYNEQFF
many,TRBV10-3,TRBJ1-6,CAIRVDRGNSPLHF
many,TRBV7-3,TRBJ1-1,CASSPGLENTEAFF
NA,TRBV6-4,TRBJ2-5,CASSRLLQETQYF
many,TRBV7-2,TRBJ1-1,CASSFGPGAIEAFF
NA,TRBV4-2,TRBJ2-3,CASSHPPRVGGITDTQYF
many,TRBV7-2,TRBJ2-3,CASSLVRLPQNTQYF
few,TRBV7-9,TRBJ2-7,CASSQDGYYEQYF
few,TRBV18,TRBJ2-5,CASSPGQETQYF
many,TRBV7-9,TRBJ1-1,CASRRVLEAFF
many,TRBV27,TRBJ2-1,CASRRLPGQGYNEQFF